These 15 T cell receptor beta chains were sequenced from one sample in a study of CD8 T cells in Susac syndrome. Reverse transcription of about 0.5 to 1 ug RNA was performed with random hexamers. TCRdb re-called the immunoSEQ multiplex PCR reads through MiXCR, storing one row per CDR3 protein. The sample has more than 55,000 distinct CDR3 sequences, around 96% seen once. The sequencing sample was made of CD4+ T cells from PBMCs. Receptor source: a human donor with multiple sclerosis.

The chain uses TRBV6-5 and TRBJ2-1, with a possible D match to TRBD2 (6 bases). V lost 2 bases to trimming and J lost 7 bases, with 12 bases between them. In germline, CDR1 is MNHEY, CDR2 SVGAGI. The CDR3 is 14 residues long. This CDR3 reads CASSYGQAGNEQFF. CDR3 bases: TGTGCCAGCAGTTACGGCCAGGCGGGGAATGAGCAGTTCTTC.

The genes are TRBV24-1 and TRBJ2-1; D is possibly TRBD2 (6 bases). The CDR3 runs to 15 residues. The germline gives CDR1 KGHDR, CDR2 SFDVKD. The V gene lost 4 bases and the J gene lost 5 bases, with 14 bases spanning the gap. CDR3 in amino acids: CATSDSGRLDNEQFF. In DNA, the CDR3 is TGTGCCACCAGTGACTCAGGGAGGCTTGACAATGAGCAGTTCTTC.

For this clonotype: Mismatch with germline at one junction end may stem from a read error. The chain combines TRBV7-7 with TRBJ2-3, with 7 bases lining up with TRBD2. Germline CDR1 SSHAT, CDR2 FNYEAQ (reference sequence). The CDR3 length is 15 residues. CDR3 protein: CASSPRLASTDTQYF. The CDR3 DNA is TGTGCTAGCAGCCCCCGACTAGCTAGCACAGATACGCAGTATTTT.

The chain has TRBV20-1 and TRBJ2-2; unclear D gene. V lost 0 bases to trimming and J lost 0 bases, with 8 bases between them. Germline CDR1 reads DFQATT; CDR2 reads SNEGSKA (reference sequence). The length of the CDR3 is 15 residues. CDR3 nucleotides: TGCAGTGCTAGAGATTCTTTCTCGAACACCGGGGAGCTGTTTTTT. This gives the protein CSARDSFSNTGELFF.

The rearrangement uses TRBV18 and TRBJ1-2; no clear D. Trimming stripped 6 bases from V and 3 bases from J, with 5 bases between. The V gene's germline CDR1 is KGHSH and CDR2 LQKENI. The CDR3 extends over 11 amino acids. The DNA of the CDR3 is TGTGCCAGCTCTGCGGACTATGGCTACACCTTC. Encoded protein: CASSADYGYTF.

V is TRBV3-1 and J is TRBJ2-1, with a possible D match to TRBD1 (6 bases). The CDR3 has 13 amino acids. V gave up 6 bases and J gave up 4 bases, with 10 bases separating them. Germline V lookup: CDR1 LGHDT, CDR2 YNNKEL (reference sequence). The chain's CDR3 is CASRRTGYNEQFF. The CDR3 DNA reads as TGTGCCAGCAGGCGCACAGGGTACAATGAGCAGTTCTTC.

The chain couples TRBV20-1 to TRBJ2-1; the match to TRBD1 covers 9 bases. V was pared by 3 bases and J by 6 bases, with 6 bases of the junction left unmatched. From germline, CDR1 is DFQATT and CDR2 SNEGSKA (reference sequence). The CDR3 runs to 14 residues. Here the CDR3 reads CSASTEDRGNEQFF. The CDR3 DNA is TGCAGTGCTAGTACCGAGGACAGGGGCAATGAGCAGTTCTTC.

J is TRBJ1-6 and V is TRBV20-1, with 7 bases aligning to TRBD1. The CDR3 is 15 residues long. Germline assignment: CDR1 DFQATT and CDR2 SNEGSKA (reference sequence). V shed 1 base, J shed 6 bases, and the junction held 6 bases outside the gene matches. This CDR3 is CSARVPGQLNSPLHF. The CDR3 region has the DNA TGCAGTGCTAGAGTCCCGGGACAGCTTAATTCACCCCTCCACTTT.

V is TRBV9 and J is TRBJ2-7, with 7 bases aligning to TRBD2. With V trimmed by 0 bases and J by 3 bases, 6 bases remained unmatched. The CDR3 has 15 residues. Germline CDR1 is SGDLS and CDR2 is YYNGEE. CDR3 amino acids: CASSVGASGYYEQYF. CDR3 DNA: TGTGCCAGCAGCGTAGGGGCTAGCGGTTACTACGAGCAGTACTTC.

V is TRBV4-1 and J is TRBJ2-2; D is unclear. Germline lookup yields CDR1 MGHRA and CDR2 YSYEKL. CDR3 size: 17 residues. The ends were cut back, 0 bases at V and 3 bases at J, with 14 bases in the middle. Written as DNA, the CDR3 is TGCGCCAGCAGCCAAGATAGTGGGATTATCTACACCGGGGAGCTGTTTTTT. It specifies CASSQDSGIIYTGELFF.

The table lists this clonotype with a count of one. This chain uses TRBV12-3 or TRBV12-4 with TRBJ2-3; D ambiguous. The CDR3 contains 11 residues. The V gene lost 3 bases and the J gene lost 8 bases, with 6 bases spanning the gap. CDR3: CASSFKGTQYF. The CDR3 DNA reads as TGTGCCAGCAGTTTTAAGGGTACGCAGTATTTT.

The rearrangement uses TRBV9 and TRBJ1-1; 9 bases agree with TRBD1. Germline V lookup: CDR1 SGDLS, CDR2 YYNGEE. The CDR3 loop spans 15 amino acids. Trimming at V came to 3 bases and at J to 4 bases, leaving 7 bases not matched to a gene. CDR3 sequence: CASSALDRGITEAFF. CDR3 coding DNA: TGTGCCAGCAGCGCATTGGACAGGGGCATCACTGAAGCTTTCTTT.

The chain carries TRBV29-1 and TRBJ2-7, with TRBD1 identical over 7 bases. Germline CDR1 SQVTM, CDR2 ANQGSEA. Germline trimming cut 6 bases from V and 0 bases from J; bases unmatched to any gene: 5. The CDR3 covers 13 residues. Here the CDR3 DNA reads TGCAGCGTGGGACGGGACAGCTCCTACGAGCAGTACTTC. As protein: CSVGRDSSYEQYF.

This clonotype has just one count. The rearrangement uses TRBV10-2 and TRBJ1-6; unclear D gene. This CDR3 comprises 14 residues. In germline, CDR1 is WSHSY, CDR2 SAAADI. The V and J ends lost 2 bases and 8 bases respectively, with 10 bases between them. CDR3 DNA sequence: TGCGCCAGCAGTGAGAGGCCGAACCATTCACCCCTCCACTTT. Protein product: CASSERPNHSPLHF.

The rearrangement uses TRBV6-6 and TRBJ2-7, with a tentative D call TRBD2 (6 bases). V was cut by 7 bases and J by 2 bases, with 18 bases left in between. The CDR3 length is 15 residues. CDR1 and CDR2 (germline): MNHNY, SVGAGI (reference sequence). The chain's CDR3 is CASNIRLGGTYEQYF. CDR3 nucleotides: TGTGCCAGCAATATCCGGCTAGGAGGGACCTACGAGCAGTACTTC.